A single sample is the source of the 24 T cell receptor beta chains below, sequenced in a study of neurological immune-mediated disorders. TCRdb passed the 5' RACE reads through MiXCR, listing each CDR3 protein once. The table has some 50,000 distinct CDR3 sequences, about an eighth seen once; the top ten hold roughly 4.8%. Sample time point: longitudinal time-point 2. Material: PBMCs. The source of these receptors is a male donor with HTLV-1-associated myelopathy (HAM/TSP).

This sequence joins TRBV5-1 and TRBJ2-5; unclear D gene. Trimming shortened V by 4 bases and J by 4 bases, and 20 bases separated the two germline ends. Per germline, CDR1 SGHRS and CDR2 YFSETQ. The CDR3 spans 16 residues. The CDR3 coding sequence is TGCGCCAGCAGCCTGGATGGGGTGGCCCCCCCAGAGACCCAGTACTTC. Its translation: CASSLDGVAPPETQYF.

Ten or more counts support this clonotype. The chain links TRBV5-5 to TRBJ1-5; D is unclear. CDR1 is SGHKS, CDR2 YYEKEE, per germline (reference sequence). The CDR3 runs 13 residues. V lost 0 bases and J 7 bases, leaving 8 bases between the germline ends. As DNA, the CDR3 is TGTGCCAGCAGCTTGGCTGGGCGCCAGCCCCAGCATTTT. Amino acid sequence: CASSLAGRQPQHF.

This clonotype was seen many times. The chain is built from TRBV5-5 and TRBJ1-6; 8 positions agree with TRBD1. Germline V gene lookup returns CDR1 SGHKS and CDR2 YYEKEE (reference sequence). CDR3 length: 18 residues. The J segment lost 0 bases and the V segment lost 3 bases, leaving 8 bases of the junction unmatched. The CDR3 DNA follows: TGTGCCAGCAGCTCCACAGGGGGACCTAGCTCCTATAATTCACCCCTCCACTTT. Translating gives CASSSTGGPSSYNSPLHF.

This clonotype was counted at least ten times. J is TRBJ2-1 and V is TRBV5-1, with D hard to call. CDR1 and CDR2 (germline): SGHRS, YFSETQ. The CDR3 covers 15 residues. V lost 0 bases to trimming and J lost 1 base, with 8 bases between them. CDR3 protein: CASSLVGISYNEQFF. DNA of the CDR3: TGCGCCAGCAGCTTGGTTGGGATATCCTACAATGAGCAGTTCTTC.

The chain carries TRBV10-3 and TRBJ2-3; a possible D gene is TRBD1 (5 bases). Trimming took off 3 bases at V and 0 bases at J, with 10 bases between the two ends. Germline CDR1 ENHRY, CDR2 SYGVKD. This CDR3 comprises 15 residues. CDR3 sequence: CAISDPTASTDTQYF. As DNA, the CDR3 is TGTGCCATCAGTGACCCGACAGCTAGCACAGATACGCAGTATTTT.

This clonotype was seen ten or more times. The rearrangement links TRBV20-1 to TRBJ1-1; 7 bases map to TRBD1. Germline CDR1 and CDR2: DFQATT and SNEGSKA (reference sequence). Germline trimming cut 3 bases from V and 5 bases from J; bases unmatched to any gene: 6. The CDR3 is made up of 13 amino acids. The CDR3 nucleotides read TGCAGTGCTAGCCTCAGGGGGGGGACTGAAGCTTTCTTT. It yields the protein CSASLRGGTEAFF.

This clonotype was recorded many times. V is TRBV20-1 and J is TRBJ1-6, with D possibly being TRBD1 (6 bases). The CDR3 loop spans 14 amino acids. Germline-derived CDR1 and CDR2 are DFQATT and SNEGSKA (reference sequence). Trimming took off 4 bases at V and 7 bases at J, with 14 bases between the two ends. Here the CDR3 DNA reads TGCAGTGCTACTAGGGGGAACCTAAATTCACCCCTCCACTTT. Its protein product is CSATRGNLNSPLHF.

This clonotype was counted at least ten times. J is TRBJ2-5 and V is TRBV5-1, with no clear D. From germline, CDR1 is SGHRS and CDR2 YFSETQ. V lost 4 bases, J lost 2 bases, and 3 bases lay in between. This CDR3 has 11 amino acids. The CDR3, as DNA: TGCGCCAGCAGCCAGCAAGAGACCCAGTACTTC. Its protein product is CASSQQETQYF.

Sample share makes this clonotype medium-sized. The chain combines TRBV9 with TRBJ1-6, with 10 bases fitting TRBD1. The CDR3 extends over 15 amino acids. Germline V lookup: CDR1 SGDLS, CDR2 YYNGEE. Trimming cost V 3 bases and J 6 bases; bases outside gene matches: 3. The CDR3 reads CASSATGGFNSPLHF. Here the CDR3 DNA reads TGTGCCAGCAGCGCGACAGGGGGCTTTAATTCACCCCTCCACTTT.

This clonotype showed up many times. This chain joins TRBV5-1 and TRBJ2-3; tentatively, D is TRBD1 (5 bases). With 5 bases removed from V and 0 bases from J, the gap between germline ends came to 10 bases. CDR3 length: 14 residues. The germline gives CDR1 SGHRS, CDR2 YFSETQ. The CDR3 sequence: CASRIQASTDTQYF. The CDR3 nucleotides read TGCGCCAGCAGAATACAGGCCAGCACAGATACGCAGTATTTT.

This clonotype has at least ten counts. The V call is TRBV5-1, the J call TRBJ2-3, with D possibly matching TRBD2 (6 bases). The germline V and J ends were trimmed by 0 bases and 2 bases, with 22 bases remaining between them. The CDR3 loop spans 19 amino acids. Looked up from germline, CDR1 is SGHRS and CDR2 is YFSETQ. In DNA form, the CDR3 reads TGCGCCAGCAGCTTGGTTAGGGAGGTAAAGCTATCCGTCACAGATACGCAGTATTTT. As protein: CASSLVREVKLSVTDTQYF. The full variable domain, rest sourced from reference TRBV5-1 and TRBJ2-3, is KAGVTQTPRYLIKTRGQQVTLSCSPISGHRSVSWYQQTPGQGLQFLFEYFSETQRNKGNFPGRFSGRQFSNSRSEMNVSTLELGDSALYLCASSLVREVKLSVTDTQYFGPGTRLTVL.

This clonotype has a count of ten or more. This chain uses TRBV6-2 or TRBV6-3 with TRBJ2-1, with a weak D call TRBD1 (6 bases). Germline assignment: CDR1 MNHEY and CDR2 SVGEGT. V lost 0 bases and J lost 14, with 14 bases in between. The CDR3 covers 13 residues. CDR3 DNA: TGTGCCAGCAGTTACTCAGCTAAACAGGGAAAGTTCTTC. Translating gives CASSYSAKQGKFF.

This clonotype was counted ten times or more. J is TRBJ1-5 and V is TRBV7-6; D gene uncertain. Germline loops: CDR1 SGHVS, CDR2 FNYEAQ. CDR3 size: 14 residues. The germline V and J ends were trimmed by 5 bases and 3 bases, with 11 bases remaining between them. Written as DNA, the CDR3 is TGTGCCAGCAGCGCAGACGGTATCAATCAGCCCCAGCATTTT. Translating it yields CASSADGINQPQHF.

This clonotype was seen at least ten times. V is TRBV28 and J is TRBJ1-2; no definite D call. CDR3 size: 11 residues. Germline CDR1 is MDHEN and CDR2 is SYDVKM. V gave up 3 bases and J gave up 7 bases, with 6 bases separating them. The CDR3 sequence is CASSLDGGYTF. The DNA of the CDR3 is TGTGCCAGCAGTTTGGACGGTGGCTACACCTTC.

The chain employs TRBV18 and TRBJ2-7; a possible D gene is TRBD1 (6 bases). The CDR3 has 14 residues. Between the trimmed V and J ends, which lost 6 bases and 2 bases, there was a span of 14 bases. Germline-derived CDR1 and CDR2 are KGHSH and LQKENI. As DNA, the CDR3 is TGTGCCAGCTCCCCGGGGACAATCACCTACGAGCAGTACTTC. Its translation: CASSPGTITYEQYF. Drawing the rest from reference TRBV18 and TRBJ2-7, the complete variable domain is NAGVMQNPRHLVRRRGQEARLRCSPMKGHSHVYWYRQLPEEGLKFMVYLQKENIIDESGMPKERFSAEFPKEGPSILRIQQVVRGDSAAYFCASSPGTITYEQYFGPGTRLTVT.

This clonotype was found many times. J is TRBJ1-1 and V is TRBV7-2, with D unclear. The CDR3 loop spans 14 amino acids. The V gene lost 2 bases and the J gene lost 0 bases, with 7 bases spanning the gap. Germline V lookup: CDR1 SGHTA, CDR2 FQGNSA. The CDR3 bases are TGTGCCAGCAGCTTATACAGCATGAACACTGAAGCTTTCTTT. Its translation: CASSLYSMNTEAFF.

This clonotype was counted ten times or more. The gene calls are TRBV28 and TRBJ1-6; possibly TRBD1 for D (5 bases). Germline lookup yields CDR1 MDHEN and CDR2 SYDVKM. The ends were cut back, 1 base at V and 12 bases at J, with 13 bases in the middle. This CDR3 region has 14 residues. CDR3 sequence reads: CASSLFGEGEPLHF. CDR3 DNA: TGTGCCAGCAGTTTATTCGGGGAAGGGGAACCCCTCCACTTT.

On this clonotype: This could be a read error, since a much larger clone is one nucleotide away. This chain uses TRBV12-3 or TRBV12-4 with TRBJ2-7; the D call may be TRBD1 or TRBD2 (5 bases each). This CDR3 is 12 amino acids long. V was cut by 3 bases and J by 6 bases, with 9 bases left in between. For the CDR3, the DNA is TGTGCCAGCAGTTTTTCGGGGACCGAGCAGTACTTC. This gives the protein CASSFSGTEQYF.

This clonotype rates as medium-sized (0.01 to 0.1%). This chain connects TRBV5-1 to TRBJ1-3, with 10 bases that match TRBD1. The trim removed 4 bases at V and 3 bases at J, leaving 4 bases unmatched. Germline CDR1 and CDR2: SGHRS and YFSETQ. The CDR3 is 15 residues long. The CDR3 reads CASSLRTGGGNTIYF. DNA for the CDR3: TGCGCCAGCAGCCTGCGGACAGGGGGTGGAAACACCATATATTTT.

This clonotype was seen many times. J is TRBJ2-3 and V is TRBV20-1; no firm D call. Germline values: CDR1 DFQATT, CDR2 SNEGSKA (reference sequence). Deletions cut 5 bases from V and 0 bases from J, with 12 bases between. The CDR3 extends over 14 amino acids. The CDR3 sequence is CSACAPASTDTQYF. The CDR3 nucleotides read TGCAGTGCTTGTGCGCCAGCGAGCACAGATACGCAGTATTTT.

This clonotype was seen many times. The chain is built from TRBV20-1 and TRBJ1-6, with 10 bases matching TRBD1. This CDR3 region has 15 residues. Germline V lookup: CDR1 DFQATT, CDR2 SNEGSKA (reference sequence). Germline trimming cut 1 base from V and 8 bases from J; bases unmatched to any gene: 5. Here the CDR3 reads CSARATGTGDSPLHF. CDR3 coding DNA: TGCAGTGCTAGAGCCACCGGGACAGGGGATTCACCCCTCCACTTT.

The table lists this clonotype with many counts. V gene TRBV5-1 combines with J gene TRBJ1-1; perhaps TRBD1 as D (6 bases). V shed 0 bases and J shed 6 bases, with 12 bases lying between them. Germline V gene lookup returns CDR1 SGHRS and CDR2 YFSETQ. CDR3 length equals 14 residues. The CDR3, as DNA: TGCGCCAGCAGCTTGGGGACAGTTTATGCTGAAGCTTTCTTT. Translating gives CASSLGTVYAEAFF.

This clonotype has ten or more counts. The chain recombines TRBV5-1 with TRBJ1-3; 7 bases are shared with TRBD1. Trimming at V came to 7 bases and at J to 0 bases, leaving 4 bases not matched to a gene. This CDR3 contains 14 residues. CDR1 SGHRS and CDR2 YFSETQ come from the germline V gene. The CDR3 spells CASQTGSSGNTIYF. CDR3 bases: TGCGCCAGCCAGACAGGGAGCTCTGGAAACACCATATATTTT.

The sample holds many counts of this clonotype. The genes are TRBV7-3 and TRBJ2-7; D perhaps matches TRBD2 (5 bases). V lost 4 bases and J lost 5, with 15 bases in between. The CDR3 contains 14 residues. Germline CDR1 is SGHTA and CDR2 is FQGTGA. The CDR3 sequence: CASSYGGPGNEQYF. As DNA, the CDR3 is TGTGCCAGCAGCTACGGTGGTCCGGGGAACGAGCAGTACTTC. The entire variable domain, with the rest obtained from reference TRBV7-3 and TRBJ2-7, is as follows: GAGVSQTPSNKVTEKGKYVELRCDPISGHTALYWYRQSLGQGPEFLIYFQGTGAADDSGLPNDRFFAVRPEGSVSTLKIQRTERGDSAVYLCASSYGGPGNEQYFGPGTRLTVT.